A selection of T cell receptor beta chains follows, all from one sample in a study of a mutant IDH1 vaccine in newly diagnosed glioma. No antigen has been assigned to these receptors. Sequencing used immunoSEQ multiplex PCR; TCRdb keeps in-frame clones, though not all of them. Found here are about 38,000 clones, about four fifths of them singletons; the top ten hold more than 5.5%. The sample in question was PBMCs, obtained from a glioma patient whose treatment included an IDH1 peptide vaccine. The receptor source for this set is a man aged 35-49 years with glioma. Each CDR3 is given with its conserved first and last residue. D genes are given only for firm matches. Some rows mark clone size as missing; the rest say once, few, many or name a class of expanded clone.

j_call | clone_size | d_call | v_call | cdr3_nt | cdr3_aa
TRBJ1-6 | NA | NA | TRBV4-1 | TGCGCCAGCAGCCCACCCGTGGGTTCACCCCTCCACTTT | CASSPPVGSPLHF
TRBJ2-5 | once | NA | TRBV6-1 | TGTGCCAGCAGCTATTTGGAGACCCAGTACTTC | CASSYLETQYF
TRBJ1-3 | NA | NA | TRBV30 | TGTGCCTGGAGTGTAGGGCCTATAAGAAACACCATATATTTT | CAWSVGPIRNTIYF
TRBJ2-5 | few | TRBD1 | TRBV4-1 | TGCGCCAGCAGCCAAGTTAGGGGGCCAGGATTTCAAGAGACCCAGTACTTC | CASSQVRGPGFQETQYF
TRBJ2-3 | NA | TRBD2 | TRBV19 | TGTGCCAGTAGTATCCGAGGACTAGCGGGGTCAGATACGCAGTATTTT | CASSIRGLAGSDTQYF
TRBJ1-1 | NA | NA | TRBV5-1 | TGCGCCAGCAGCCCGGGAGGCTACACTGAAGCTTTCTTT | CASSPGGYTEAFF
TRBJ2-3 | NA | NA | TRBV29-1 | TGCAGCGTTCGGACCCGACAGACAGATACGCAGTATTTT | CSVRTRQTDTQYF
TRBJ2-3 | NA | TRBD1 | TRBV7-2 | TGTGCCAGCAGCCCCCGGCAGGGGGCCCATACGCAGTATTTT | CASSPRQGAHTQYF
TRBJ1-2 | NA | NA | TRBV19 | TGTGCCAGTAGTACTACGCGTATCGGGGGCTACACCTTC | CASSTTRIGGYTF
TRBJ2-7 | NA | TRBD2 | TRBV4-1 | TGCGCCAGCAGCCCTCCTAAGACTAGCAACGAGCAGTACTTC | CASSPPKTSNEQYF
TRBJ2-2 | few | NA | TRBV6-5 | TGTGCCAGCAGAACGTTAGCCGGGGAGCTGTTTTTT | CASRTLAGELFF
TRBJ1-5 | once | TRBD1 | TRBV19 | TGTGCCAGTAATGTACAGGGGAATCAGCCCCAGCATTTT | CASNVQGNQPQHF
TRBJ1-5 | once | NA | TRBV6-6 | TGTGCCAGCAGCCCTGGGGGGGGCAATCAGCCCCAGCATTTT | CASSPGGGNQPQHF
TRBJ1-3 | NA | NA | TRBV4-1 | TGCGCCAGCAGCCATACCCCTGCTCCTGGAAACACCATATATTTT | CASSHTPAPGNTIYF
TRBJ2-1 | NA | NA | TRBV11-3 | TGTGCCAGCAGCTTAGGACCCCCCGGGGGCTACAATGAGCAGTTCTTC | CASSLGPPGGYNEQFF
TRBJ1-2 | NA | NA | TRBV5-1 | TGCGCCAGCAGCTACACAGGGAACTATGGCTACACCTTC | CASSYTGNYGYTF
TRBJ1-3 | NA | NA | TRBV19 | TGTGCCAGTGGCCTACGCTCTGGAAACACCATATATTTT | CASGLRSGNTIYF
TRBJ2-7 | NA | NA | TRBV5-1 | TGCGCCAGCAGCTCCGCCTACGAGCAGTACTTC | CASSSAYEQYF
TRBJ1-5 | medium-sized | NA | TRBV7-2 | TGTGCCAGCAGCTTAGGGGCAGGGGTTGGTCAGCCCCAGCATTTT | CASSLGAGVGQPQHF
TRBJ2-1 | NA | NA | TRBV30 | TGTGCCTGGGGGGGGATCGGTGCGGACTCCTACAATGAGCAGTTCTTC | CAWGGIGADSYNEQFF
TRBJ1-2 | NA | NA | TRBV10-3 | TGTGCCATCAGTGAGAACGACGGTAACTATGGCTACACCTTC | CAISENDGNYGYTF
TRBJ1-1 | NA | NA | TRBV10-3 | TGTGCCATCAGGTTCCGGACGAAAGACACTGAAGCTTTCTTT | CAIRFRTKDTEAFF
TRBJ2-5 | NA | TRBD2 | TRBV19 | TGTGCCAGTAGTATAGGTCCTGTCACGGTAGCAAAGCGGGACGGAGAGACCCAGTACTTC | CASSIGPVTVAKRDGETQYF
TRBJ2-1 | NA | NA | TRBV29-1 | TGCAGCGTTGGACAGGCTACAGAGCAGTTCTTC | CSVGQATEQFF
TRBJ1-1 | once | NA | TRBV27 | TGTGCCAGCAGTTTATGGGGGGGCGAGGGGGACACTGAAGCTTTCTTT | CASSLWGGEGDTEAFF
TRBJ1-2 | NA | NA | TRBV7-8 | TGTGCCAGCGGGGGTGGCTACACCTTC | CASGGGYTF
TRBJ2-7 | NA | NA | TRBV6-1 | TGTGCCAGCACCCCAGCGGGACAGGCTACCTACGAGCAGTACTTC | CASTPAGQATYEQYF
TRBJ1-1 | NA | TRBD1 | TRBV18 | TGTGCCAGCTCGCCTAACAGGGGGTGGACTGAAACGGCTTTCTTT | CASSPNRGWTETAFF
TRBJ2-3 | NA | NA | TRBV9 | TGTGCCAGCAGCGTTACCCCCGGACTAAATACGCAGTATTTT | CASSVTPGLNTQYF
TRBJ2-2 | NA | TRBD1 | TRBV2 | TGTGCCAGCAGGGGGGACAGCCTGAACACCGGGGAGCTGTTTTTT | CASRGDSLNTGELFF
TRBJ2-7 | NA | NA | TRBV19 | TGTGCCAGTAGTATTTGGGGGAGTACGTACGAGCAGTACTTC | CASSIWGSTYEQYF
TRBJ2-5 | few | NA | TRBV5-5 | TGTGCCAGCACGATGGATGAGACCCAGTACTTC | CASTMDETQYF
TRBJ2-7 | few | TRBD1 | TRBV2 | TGTGCCACTATTGGACAGGGGAGAGACGAGCAGTACTTC | CATIGQGRDEQYF
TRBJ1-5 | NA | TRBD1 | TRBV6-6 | TGTGCCAGCAGTAAAGAACAGGGGAGTCAGCCCCAGCATTTT | CASSKEQGSQPQHF
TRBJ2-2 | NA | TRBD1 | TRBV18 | TGTGCCAGCTCACCAGACAGGGGGCTCCTTAACACCGGGGAGCTGTTTTTT | CASSPDRGLLNTGELFF
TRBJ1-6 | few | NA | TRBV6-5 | TGTGCCAGCTCAGACAGGTGGACATCCTCACCCCTCCACTTT | CASSDRWTSSPLHF
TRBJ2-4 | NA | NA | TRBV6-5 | TGTGCCAGCAGCCGGACACACTTCGACAAAAACATTCAGTACTTC | CASSRTHFDKNIQYF
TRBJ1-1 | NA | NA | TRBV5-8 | TGTGCCAGCAGGAAAAGGGGGGGGATGGCTGAAGCTTTCTTT | CASRKRGGMAEAFF
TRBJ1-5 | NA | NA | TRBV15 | TGTGCCACCAGCAGGGGGCGGGGGTATAGCAATCAGCCCCAGCATTTT | CATSRGRGYSNQPQHF
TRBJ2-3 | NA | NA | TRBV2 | TGTGCCGGGGCAGTTGCAGATACGCAGTATTTT | CAGAVADTQYF
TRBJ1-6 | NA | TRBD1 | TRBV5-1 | TGCGCCAGCAGCTGGGGGACTATAGAACAGGGGTCACCCCTCCACTTT | CASSWGTIEQGSPLHF
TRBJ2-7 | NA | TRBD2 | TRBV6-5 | TGTGCCAGCAGTCCCTCGGGACTAGCGGGGGTCGAGCAGTACTTC | CASSPSGLAGVEQYF
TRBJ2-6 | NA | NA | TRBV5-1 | TGCGCCAGCAGCAGCGGACCCTCTGGGGCCAACGTCCTGACTTTC | CASSSGPSGANVLTF
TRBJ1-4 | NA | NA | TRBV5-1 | TGCGCCAGCAGCTTGGTGGCGGCAGGGGTTGAAAAACTGTTTTTT | CASSLVAAGVEKLFF
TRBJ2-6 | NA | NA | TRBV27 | TGTGCCAGCAGTCCAGATCGGGCCAACGTCCTGACTTTC | CASSPDRANVLTF
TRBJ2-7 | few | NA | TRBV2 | TGTGCCAGCAGTGAATATTACGAGCAGTACTTC | CASSEYYEQYF
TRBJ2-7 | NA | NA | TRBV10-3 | TGTGCCATCAGTGACGGGTTACCCTACGAGCAGTACTTC | CAISDGLPYEQYF
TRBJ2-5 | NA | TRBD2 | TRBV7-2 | TGTGCCAGCAGACAGGGCGGTTTTAGCGGGGGGGCCGGGGAGACCCAGTACTTC | CASRQGGFSGGAGETQYF
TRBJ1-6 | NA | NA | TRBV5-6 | TGTGCCAGCAGCTTTGTCGGAACCGAGGGGGCCCTCCACTTT | CASSFVGTEGALHF
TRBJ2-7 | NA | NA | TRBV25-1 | TGTGCCAGCAGTGAATACAGGGACTACGAGCAGTACTTC | CASSEYRDYEQYF
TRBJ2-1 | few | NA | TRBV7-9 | TGTGCCAGCAGCCCACCCGGAAGCTCCTACAATGAGCAGTTCTTC | CASSPPGSSYNEQFF
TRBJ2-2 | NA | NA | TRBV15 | TGTGCCACCAGCAGGGACAGAGCCCACACCGGGGAGCTGTTTTTT | CATSRDRAHTGELFF
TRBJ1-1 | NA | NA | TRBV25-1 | TGTGCCAGCAGTGAGGGACCAATGAACACTGAGGCTTTCTTT | CASSEGPMNTEAFF
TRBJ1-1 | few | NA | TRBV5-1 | TGCGCCAGCAGCTGGCGGGGGACTGAAGCTTTCTTT | CASSWRGTEAFF
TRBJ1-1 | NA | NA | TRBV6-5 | TGTGCCAGCAGTGCCGAATACAGGGTAGCCACTGAAGCTTTCTTT | CASSAEYRVATEAFF
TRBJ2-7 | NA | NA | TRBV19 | TGTGCCAGTATTCGTCCGCAATGGGGTCAGGGTAGCTACGAGCAGTACTTC | CASIRPQWGQGSYEQYF
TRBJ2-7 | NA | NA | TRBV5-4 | TGTGCCAGCAGCCCTCATGGACGGGGCCGCGAGCAGTACTTC | CASSPHGRGREQYF
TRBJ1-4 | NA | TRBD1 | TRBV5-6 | TGTGCCAGCAGACGACAGGGGAAGGGTGAAAAACTGTTTTTT | CASRRQGKGEKLFF
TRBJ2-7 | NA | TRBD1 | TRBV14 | TGTGCCAGCAGCCCAACCGGGACAGGGCGGGAGGAGCAGTACTTC | CASSPTGTGREEQYF
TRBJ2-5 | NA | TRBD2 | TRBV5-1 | TGCGCCAGCAGAGGAAAAGCGGGGGAAGAGACCCAGTACTTC | CASRGKAGEETQYF